One and the same sample provided the 20 T cell receptor beta chains below, sequenced in a study of cytomegalovirus exposure and HLA in healthy donors. Method: immunoSEQ multiplex PCR; TCRdb's copy keeps in-frame clones and lacks some. The sample lists some 170,000 clones; approximately 90% were seen once. The sample comprised PBMCs. The receptors derive from a woman in her 30s in good health and CMV-seronegative.

CDR3 protein: CASSDSQGSHTDTQYF. CDR3 bases: TGTGCCAGCAGTGACTCGCAGGGGAGTCATACAGATACGCAGTATTTT. J is TRBJ2-3 and V is TRBV6-4, with a tentative D call TRBD1 (6 bases). Germline loops: CDR1 MRHNA, CDR2 SNTAGT. This CDR3 has 16 amino acids. The ends were cut back, 0 bases at V and 3 bases at J, with 13 bases in the middle.

The rearrangement uses TRBV4-1 and TRBJ1-2, with 7 positions matching TRBD1. The CDR3 is made up of 13 amino acids. Germline CDR1 is MGHRA and CDR2 is YSYEKL. Trimming took 3 bases from V and 7 from J; bases not matched to a gene: 5. The CDR3 DNA follows: TGCGCCAGCAGCCAGGAGGGGGCGTTTGGCTACACCTTC. Its protein is CASSQEGAFGYTF.

CDR3 sequence: CASSQWGDTDTQYF. CDR3 DNA sequence: TGTGCCAGCAGCCAGTGGGGGGACACAGATACGCAGTATTTT. The V call is TRBV7-9, the J call TRBJ2-3, with D perhaps matching TRBD2 (6 bases). With 5 bases removed from V and 2 bases from J, the gap between germline ends came to 11 bases. This CDR3 contains 14 residues. The germline V gene has CDR1 SEHNR and CDR2 FQNEAQ (reference sequence).

This clone was observed a single time. The chain recombines TRBV5-6 with TRBJ1-1; TRBD1 agrees at 8 bases. V was pared by 4 bases and J by 4 bases, with 6 bases of the junction left unmatched. Germline V gives CDR1 SGHDT, CDR2 YYEEEE. The CDR3 loop spans 14 amino acids. CDR3 sequence reads: CASSLRQGTTEAFF. The CDR3 bases are TGTGCCAGCAGCCTCCGACAGGGGACCACTGAAGCTTTCTTT.

This clone was seen only once. The CDR3 DNA reads TGCGCCAGCAGCTTGTTGGGCACTCGGTCGTCAGCACCTTATAATTCACCCCTCCACTTT. Its translation is CASSLLGTRSSAPYNSPLHF. The V gene is TRBV5-1, the J gene TRBJ1-6; D is unresolved. This CDR3 is 20 amino acids long. Germline CDR1 reads SGHRS; CDR2 reads YFSETQ. Trimming stripped 1 base from V and 4 bases from J, with 24 bases between.

The chain couples TRBV13 to TRBJ1-3; 7 bases map to TRBD1. Germline V lookup: CDR1 PRHDT, CDR2 FYEKMQ (reference sequence). The V segment lost 5 bases and the J segment 0 bases; nucleotides outside the gene matches: 10. The CDR3 covers 17 residues. The DNA of the CDR3 is TGTGCCAGCAGCAAGGGGGCAAAGGACTTCTCTGGAAACACCATATATTTT. This encodes CASSKGAKDFSGNTIYF.

This clone occurred once. The chain employs TRBV6-5 and TRBJ2-3, with 8 bases matching TRBD1. The trim removed 2 bases at V and 2 bases at J, leaving 6 bases unmatched. There are 16 residues in the CDR3. Looked up from germline, CDR1 is MNHEY and CDR2 is SVGAGI. Here the CDR3 reads CASSYGRQGPTDTQYF. In nucleotides, the CDR3 is TGTGCCAGCAGTTACGGGAGACAGGGGCCCACAGATACGCAGTATTTT.

The J gene is TRBJ2-5, the V gene TRBV14; D is perhaps TRBD2 (5 bases). Looked up from germline, CDR1 is SGHDN and CDR2 is FVKESK. V lost 2 bases to trimming and J lost 5 bases, with 15 bases between them. This CDR3 contains 15 residues. The CDR3 DNA reads TGTGCCAGCAGCCAATGGCCCCGCGGGTCGGAGACCCAGTACTTC. Its translation: CASSQWPRGSETQYF.

The genes are TRBV27 and TRBJ1-1; TRBD1 might be the D (6 bases). This CDR3 region has 16 residues. Germline V gene sequence: CDR1 MNHEY, CDR2 SMNVEV (reference sequence). V was pared by 4 bases and J by 3 bases, with 18 bases between. The CDR3 bases are TGTGCCAGCAGTTCTTCCAAGGCACAGGGATACACTGAAGCTTTCTTT. It translates to CASSSSKAQGYTEAFF.

V is TRBV30 and J is TRBJ1-2; TRBD1 matches 7 bases. CDR3 length: 20 amino acids. J gave up 1 base and V 1 base, and 21 bases lay outside the gene matches. Germline values: CDR1 GTSNPN, CDR2 SVGIG (reference sequence). The DNA of the CDR3 is TGTGCCTGGAGTGGGGGGACAGCTGTGATTGTGTTCGAGGGTAACTATGGCTACACCTTC. It encodes CAWSGGTAVIVFEGNYGYTF.

CDR3 sequence reads: CASSIRTGGYWTEAFF. CDR3 coding DNA: TGTGCCAGCAGCATCCGGACAGGGGGTTATTGGACTGAAGCTTTCTTT. The V and J genes are TRBV6-6 and TRBJ1-1; 10 positions agree with TRBD1. CDR3 length: 16 residues. The germline V gene has CDR1 MNHNY and CDR2 SVGAGI (reference sequence). Trimming cost V 6 bases and J 5 bases; bases outside gene matches: 12.

The chain is built from TRBV25-1 and TRBJ1-3; 7 bases line up with TRBD1. The V gene's germline CDR1 is MGHDK and CDR2 SYGVNS. With V trimmed by 3 bases and J by 4 bases, 9 bases remained unmatched. The CDR3 extends over 16 amino acids. CDR3 protein: CASSEEGGKGGNTIYF. The CDR3 region has the DNA TGTGCCAGCAGTGAGGAAGGGGGCAAAGGCGGAAACACCATATATTTT.

The chain uses TRBV6-1 and TRBJ2-3; D remains ambiguous. Trimming left V 8 bases short and J 3 bases short, with 12 bases between. Per the germline V gene, CDR1 is MNHNS and CDR2 is SASEGT. The CDR3 totals 13 residues. The CDR3 region has the DNA TGTGCCAGCCCCCCCCAAGAGACAGATACGCAGTATTTT. Protein product: CASPPQETDTQYF.

The sample holds a few counts of this clone. The chain has TRBV27 and TRBJ1-5; D possibly corresponds to TRBD1 (5 bases). V dropped 3 bases and J dropped 6 bases, with 9 bases sitting between them. Germline V gene sequence: CDR1 MNHEY, CDR2 SMNVEV (reference sequence). CDR3 length: 13 amino acids. The CDR3 region has the DNA TGTGCCAGCAGTTTCGTAAGGGGTCAGCCCCAGCATTTT. Protein: CASSFVRGQPQHF.

This clone was recorded once. The chain has TRBV28 and TRBJ1-5; no reliable D call. The CDR3 is 17 residues long. Deletions cut 3 bases from V and 5 bases from J, with 20 bases between. Germline V gives CDR1 MDHEN, CDR2 SYDVKM. The CDR3 DNA reads as TGTGCCAGCAGTTTGGGAGGTGGCTGGCCAAGGGATCAGCCCCAGCATTTT. This encodes CASSLGGGWPRDQPQHF.

V is TRBV19 and J is TRBJ1-4; 7 bases align to TRBD1. Trimming at V came to 3 bases and at J to 6 bases, leaving 7 bases not matched to a gene. The CDR3 length is 15 residues. Germline CDR1 reads LNHDA; CDR2 reads SQIVND (reference sequence). CDR3 sequence: CASSMIGTDYEKLFF. The CDR3 DNA is TGTGCCAGTAGTATGATTGGGACAGACTATGAAAAACTGTTTTTT.

The rearrangement joins TRBV2 to TRBJ2-1; 9 bases map to TRBD1. With 5 bases clipped from V and 16 bases from J, the junction kept 6 bases outside the gene matches. This CDR3 is built from 11 residues. From germline, CDR1 is SNHLY and CDR2 FYNNEI. The CDR3 sequence is CASSLGQGLFF. The CDR3 DNA is TGTGCCAGCAGTCTAGGACAGGGGCTCTTCTTC.

The rearrangement uses TRBV5-1 and TRBJ1-1; 7 bases match TRBD1. The CDR3 loop spans 15 amino acids. Germline CDR1 reads SGHRS; CDR2 reads YFSETQ. V shed 4 bases, J shed 4 bases, and the junction held 10 bases outside the gene matches. CDR3 nucleotide sequence: TGCGCCAGCAGCCCAGCACAGGGGTTGAGCACTGAAGCTTTCTTT. Amino acid sequence: CASSPAQGLSTEAFF. The full variable domain, with the rest looked up from reference TRBV5-1 and TRBJ1-1, is KAGVTQTPRYLIKTRGQQVTLSCSPISGHRSVSWYQQTPGQGLQFLFEYFSETQRNKGNFPGRFSGRQFSNSRSEMNVSTLELGDSALYLCASSPAQGLSTEAFFGQGTRLTVV.

The chain combines TRBV7-8 with TRBJ1-6; D call uncertain. Trimming cost V 2 bases and J 8 bases, with 10 bases left between them. The V gene's germline CDR1 is SGHVS and CDR2 FQNEAQ. The CDR3 extends over 14 amino acids. Here the CDR3 reads CASSLSRRDSPLHF. The CDR3 DNA reads as TGTGCCAGCAGCTTATCCCGGAGGGATTCACCCCTCCACTTT.

The CDR3 sequence: CASSLTGTGRNEQFF. CDR3 DNA sequence: TGTGCCAGCAGCTTAACCGGGACAGGTAGGAATGAGCAGTTCTTC. The chain couples TRBV7-9 to TRBJ2-1; 8 bases agree with TRBD1. This CDR3 is 15 amino acids long. CDR1 is SEHNR and CDR2 is FQNEAQ in the germline V gene (reference sequence). The ends lost 2 bases at V and 7 bases at J; junction bases unmatched: 7.